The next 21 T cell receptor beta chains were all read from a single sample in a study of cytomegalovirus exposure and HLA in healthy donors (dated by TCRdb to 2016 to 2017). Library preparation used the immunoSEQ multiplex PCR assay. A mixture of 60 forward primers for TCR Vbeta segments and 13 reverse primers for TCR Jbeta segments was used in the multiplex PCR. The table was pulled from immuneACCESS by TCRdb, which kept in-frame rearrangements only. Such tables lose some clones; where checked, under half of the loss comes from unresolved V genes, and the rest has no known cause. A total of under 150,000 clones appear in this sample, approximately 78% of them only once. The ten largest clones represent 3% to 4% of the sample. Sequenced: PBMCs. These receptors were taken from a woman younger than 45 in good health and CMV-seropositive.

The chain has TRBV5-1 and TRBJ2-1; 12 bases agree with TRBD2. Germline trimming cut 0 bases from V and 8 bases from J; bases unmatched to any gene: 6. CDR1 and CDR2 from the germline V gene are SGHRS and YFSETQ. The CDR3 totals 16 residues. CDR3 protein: CASSLALAGGFDEQFF. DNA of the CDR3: TGCGCCAGCAGCTTGGCCCTAGCGGGGGGGTTCGATGAGCAGTTCTTC.

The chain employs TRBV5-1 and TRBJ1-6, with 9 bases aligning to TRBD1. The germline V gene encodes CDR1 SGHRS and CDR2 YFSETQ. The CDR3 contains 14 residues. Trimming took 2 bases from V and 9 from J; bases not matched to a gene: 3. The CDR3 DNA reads TGCGCCAGCAGCTTAGGACAGGGGCCTTCACCCCTCCACTTT. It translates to CASSLGQGPSPLHF. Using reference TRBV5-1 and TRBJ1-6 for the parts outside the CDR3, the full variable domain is KAGVTQTPRYLIKTRGQQVTLSCSPISGHRSVSWYQQTPGQGLQFLFEYFSETQRNKGNFPGRFSGRQFSNSRSEMNVSTLELGDSALYLCASSLGQGPSPLHFGNGTRLTVT.

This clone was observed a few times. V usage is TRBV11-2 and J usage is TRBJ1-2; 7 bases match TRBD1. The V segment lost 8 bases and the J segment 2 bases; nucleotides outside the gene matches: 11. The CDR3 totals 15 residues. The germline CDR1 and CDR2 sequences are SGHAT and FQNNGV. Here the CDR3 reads CASRLNRGTNYGYTF. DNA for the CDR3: TGTGCCAGCCGCCTAAACAGGGGCACCAACTATGGCTACACCTTC.

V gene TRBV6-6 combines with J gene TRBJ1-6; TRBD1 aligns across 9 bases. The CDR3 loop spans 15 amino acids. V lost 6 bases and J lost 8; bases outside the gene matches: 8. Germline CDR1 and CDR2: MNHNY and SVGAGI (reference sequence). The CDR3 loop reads CASSRRDREDSPLHF. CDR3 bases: TGTGCCAGCAGCCGACGGGACAGGGAGGATTCACCCCTCCACTTT.

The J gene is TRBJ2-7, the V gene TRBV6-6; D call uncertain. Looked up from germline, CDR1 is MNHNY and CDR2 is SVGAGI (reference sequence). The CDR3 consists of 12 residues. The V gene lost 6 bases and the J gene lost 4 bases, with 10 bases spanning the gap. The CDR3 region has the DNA TGTGCCAGCAGCCAATACGGTTACGAGCAGTACTTC. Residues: CASSQYGYEQYF.

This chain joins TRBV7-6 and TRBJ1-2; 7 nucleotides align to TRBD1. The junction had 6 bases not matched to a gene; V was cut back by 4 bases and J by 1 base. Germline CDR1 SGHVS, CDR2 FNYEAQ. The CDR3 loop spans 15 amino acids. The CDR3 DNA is TGTGCCAGCAGCTCCTACAGGGGTCTTAACTATGGCTACACCTTC. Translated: CASSSYRGLNYGYTF.

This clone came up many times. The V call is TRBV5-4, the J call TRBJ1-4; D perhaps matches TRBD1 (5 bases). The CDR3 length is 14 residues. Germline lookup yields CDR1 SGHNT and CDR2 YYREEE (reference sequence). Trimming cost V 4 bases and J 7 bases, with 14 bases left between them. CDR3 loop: CASSRQGSGEKLFF. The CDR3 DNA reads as TGTGCCAGCAGCCGCCAGGGAAGTGGTGAAAAACTGTTTTTT.

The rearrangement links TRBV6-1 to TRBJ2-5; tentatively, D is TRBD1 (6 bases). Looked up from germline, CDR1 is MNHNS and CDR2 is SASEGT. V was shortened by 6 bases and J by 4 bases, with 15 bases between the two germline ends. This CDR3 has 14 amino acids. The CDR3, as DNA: TGTGCCAGCAGCCGGGTCTTAGGGGGAGAGACCCAGTACTTC. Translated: CASSRVLGGETQYF.

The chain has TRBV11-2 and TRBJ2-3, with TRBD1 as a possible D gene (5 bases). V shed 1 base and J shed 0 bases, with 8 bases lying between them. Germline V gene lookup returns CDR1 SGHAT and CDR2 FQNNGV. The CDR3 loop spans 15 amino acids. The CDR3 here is CASSLGTTSTDTQYF. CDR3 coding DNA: TGTGCCAGCAGCTTAGGGACAACTAGCACAGATACGCAGTATTTT.

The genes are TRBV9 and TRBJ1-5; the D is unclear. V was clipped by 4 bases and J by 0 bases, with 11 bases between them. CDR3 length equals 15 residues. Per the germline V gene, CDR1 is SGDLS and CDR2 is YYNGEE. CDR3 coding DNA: TGTGCCAGCAGCCCCTCGAGTAATAGCAATCAGCCCCAGCATTTT. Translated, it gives CASSPSSNSNQPQHF.

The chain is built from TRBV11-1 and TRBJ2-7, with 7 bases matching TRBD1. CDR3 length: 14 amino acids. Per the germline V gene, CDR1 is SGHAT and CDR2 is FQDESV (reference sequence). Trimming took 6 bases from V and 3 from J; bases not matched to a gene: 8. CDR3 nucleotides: TGTGCCAGCAGGGCGACAGGGACAGACTACGAGCAGTACTTC. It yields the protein CASRATGTDYEQYF.

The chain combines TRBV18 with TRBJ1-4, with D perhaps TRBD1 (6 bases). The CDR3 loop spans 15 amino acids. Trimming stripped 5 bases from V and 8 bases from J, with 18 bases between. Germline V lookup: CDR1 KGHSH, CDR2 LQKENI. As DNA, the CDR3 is TGTGCCAGCTCAGCAGCCGGGGGGGCTGGGGAAAAACTGTTTTTT. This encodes CASSAAGGAGEKLFF.

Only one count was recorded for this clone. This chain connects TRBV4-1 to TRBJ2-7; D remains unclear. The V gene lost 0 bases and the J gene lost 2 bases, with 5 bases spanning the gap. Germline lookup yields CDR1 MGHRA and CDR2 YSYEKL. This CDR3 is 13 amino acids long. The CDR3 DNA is TGCGCCAGCAGCCAAGATTCCACCTACGAGCAGTACTTC. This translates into CASSQDSTYEQYF.

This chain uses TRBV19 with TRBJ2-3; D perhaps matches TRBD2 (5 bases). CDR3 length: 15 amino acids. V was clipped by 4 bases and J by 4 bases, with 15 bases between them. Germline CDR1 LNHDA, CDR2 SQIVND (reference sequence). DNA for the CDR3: TGTGCCAGTAGTAAGTATCCGGGAAGCTCAGATACGCAGTATTTT. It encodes CASSKYPGSSDTQYF.

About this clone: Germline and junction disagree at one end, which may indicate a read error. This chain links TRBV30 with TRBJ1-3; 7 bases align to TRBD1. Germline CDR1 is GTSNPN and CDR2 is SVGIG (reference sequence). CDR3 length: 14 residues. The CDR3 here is CAWSRDSSGSTIYF. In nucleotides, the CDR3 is TGTGCCTGGAGCAGGGACAGCTCTGGAAGCACCATATATTTT.

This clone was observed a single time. CDR3 coding DNA: TGCGCCAGCAGCCCCGTTGGCGCCTGGGACAGCCGGTCGGCTGCGAACACCGGGGAGCTGTTTTTT. Translated, it gives CASSPVGAWDSRSAANTGELFF. This chain joins TRBV5-1 and TRBJ2-2; 7 positions match TRBD1. CDR1 is SGHRS, CDR2 YFSETQ, per germline. Trimming cost V 4 bases and J 0 bases; bases outside gene matches: 24. CDR3 length: 22 residues.

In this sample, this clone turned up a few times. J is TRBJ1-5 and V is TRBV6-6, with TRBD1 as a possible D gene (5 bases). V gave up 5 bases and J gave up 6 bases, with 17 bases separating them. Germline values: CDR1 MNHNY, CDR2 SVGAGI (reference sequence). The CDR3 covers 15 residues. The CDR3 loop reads CASSGRGGSGQPQHF. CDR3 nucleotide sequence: TGTGCCAGCAGTGGCCGCGGGGGGTCGGGTCAGCCCCAGCATTTT.

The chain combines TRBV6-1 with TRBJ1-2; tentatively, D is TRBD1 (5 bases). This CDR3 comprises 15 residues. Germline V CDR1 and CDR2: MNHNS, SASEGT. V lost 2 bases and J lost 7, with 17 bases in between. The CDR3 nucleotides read TGTGCCAGCAGTGAATGGGTAGGACAAACATTTGGCTACACCTTC. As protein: CASSEWVGQTFGYTF.

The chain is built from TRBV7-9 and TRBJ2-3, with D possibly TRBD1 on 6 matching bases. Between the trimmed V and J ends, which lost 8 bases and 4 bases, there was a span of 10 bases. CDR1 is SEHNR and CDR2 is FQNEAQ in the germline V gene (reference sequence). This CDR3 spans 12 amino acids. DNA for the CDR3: TGTGCCAGCCTGAAGGGGGCAGATACGCAGTATTTT. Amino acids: CASLKGADTQYF.

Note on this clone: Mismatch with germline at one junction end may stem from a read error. DNA for the CDR3: TGTTCCAGCAGCAAGGACAGGTCGGGGGCGAACACCGGGGAGCTGTTTTTT. Translated: CSSSKDRSGANTGELFF. The chain employs TRBV7-3 and TRBJ2-2; D possibly corresponds to TRBD1 (7 bases). Germline V gene sequence: CDR1 SGHTA, CDR2 FQGTGA. This CDR3 has 17 amino acids.

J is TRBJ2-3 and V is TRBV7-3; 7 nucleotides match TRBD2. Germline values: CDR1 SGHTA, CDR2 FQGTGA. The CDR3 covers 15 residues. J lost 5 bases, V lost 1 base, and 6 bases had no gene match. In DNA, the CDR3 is TGTGCCAGCAGCTTAATTGGACTAGAGGGAGATACGCAGTATTTT. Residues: CASSLIGLEGDTQYF.